What follows describes a single TCR beta chain. Its antigen remains unidentified. The PCR used 60 Vbeta and 13 Jbeta primers. Clones were read by immunoSEQ multiplex PCR, and TCRdb kept only the in-frame ones, dropping some. Of about 140,000 clones in the sample, approximately 78% were seen once. The entry originates in a study of cytomegalovirus exposure and HLA in healthy donors. Study observations and caveats: The productive fraction for most TCR beta V segments was about 90% or about 30% in an earlier analysis. It was shown in a later analysis that HLA-associated TCR beta chains were more clonally expanded than other, equally common chains.

Germline V gene data show CDR1 as MNHEY and CDR2 as SMNVEV (reference sequence). This CDR3 region has 16 residues. V lost 6 bases, J lost 0 bases, and 11 bases stayed unmatched. The V and J genes are TRBV27 and TRBJ2-7; 7 positions match TRBD1. Source material: PBMCs. The clonotype originates from a woman in her forties or fifties in good health and CMV-seropositive. The CDR3 region is CASSLNRDSVSYEQYF. The CDR3 DNA is TGTGCCAGCAGCCTCAATAGGGACAGCGTCTCCTACGAGCAGTACTTC.